This TCR beta chain was sequenced in a study of blood T cell repertoires in COVID-19. Study at large: PBMCs, B-cell-depleted T cells, or T cells were the source of the cDNA or gDNA that made up the material.

Using immunoSEQ multiplex PCR, the repertoire was profiled, and TCRdb retains in-frame clones only, with some absent. This sample has roughly 63,000 clones, with roughly nine tenths found just once. The CDR3 spans 16 residues. V dropped 6 bases and J dropped 0; count of bases not matched to a gene: 11. Per germline, CDR1 SGHDN and CDR2 FVKESK. The sequence was obtained from a man aged 50 or older with active COVID-19. The chain uses TRBV14 and TRBJ2-7; TRBD1 matches at 7 bases. Sequenced material: peripheral blood. This CDR3 reads CASRIRDSKDSYEQYF. The CDR3 region has the DNA TGTGCCAGCAGGATCAGGGACAGCAAAGACTCCTACGAGCAGTACTTC.